This T cell receptor (beta chain) is drawn from a study of low-dose radiotherapy and immunotherapy resistance in tumors. Looking at the study overall: Intravenous nivolumab 240 mg every two weeks plus ipilimumab 1 mg/kg every six weeks was given to patients.

Sample time point: after trial treatment. Treatment meaning: LDRT plus nivolumab, ipilimumab, low-dose cyclophosphamide and aspirin (RACIN trial). Treatment of the donors consisted of nivolumab and ipilimumab (plus aspirin, low-dose cyclophosphamide and low-dose radiotherapy). Eligibility was restricted to patients presenting with advanced solid tumors that lacked tumor-infiltrating lymphocytes. In its sample, this clonotype was seen many times. TRAV- and TRBV-specific primers were used for first-strand cDNA, which covered alpha and beta chains. Amplification of TCRs used a constant-region primer and V-primer adapter for roughly 18 PCR cycles. Amplification of isolated mRNA was accomplished via in vitro transcription. MiXCR, run by TCRdb on the reads, gives a single entry per CDR3 protein. Here the sample spans nearly 60,000 distinct CDR3 sequences, about a quarter being singletons. The specimen comprised PBMCs, sampled after low-dose radiotherapy plus immunotherapy. This clonotype originated in a male donor with prostate cancer.

CDR3 in DNA: TGTGCCAGCAGTCAGGGGGGAGATACGCAGTATTTT. Residues: CASSQGGDTQYF. This sequence joins TRBV7-3 and TRBJ2-3; D is perhaps TRBD1 (7 bases). The V end was cut by 6 bases, the J end by 5 bases, with 9 bases between. Germline V gives CDR1 SGHTA, CDR2 FQGTGA. This CDR3 region has 12 residues.